The 12 T cell receptor beta chains below all came from one sample that was sequenced in a study of PD-1 blockade in classical Hodgkin lymphoma. Every patient experienced relapse after autologous stem cell transplantation, and brentuximab vedotin exposure varied. By magnetic negative selection, CD8+ T cells were isolated from the thawed PBMCs. This table comes from immunoSEQ multiplex PCR, and its TCRdb copy is limited to in-frame clones, with some not included. The table records a few thousand clones, 74% of them present only once. Sequenced material: CD8+ T cells from blood, taken at baseline. These receptor sequences come from a human donor with classical Hodgkin lymphoma.

This chain's CDR3 is CASSLVASGGASSYEQYF. CDR3 bases: TGCGCCAGCAGCTTGGTTGCTAGCGGGGGGGCCAGCTCCTACGAGCAGTACTTC. The J gene is TRBJ2-7, the V gene TRBV5-1, with 12 positions matching TRBD2. Looked up from germline, CDR1 is SGHRS and CDR2 is YFSETQ. The V gene end was trimmed by 0 bases and the J gene end by 0 bases; junction bases not matched to a gene: 7. The CDR3 spans 18 residues.

J is TRBJ1-4 and V is TRBV7-2, with D hard to call. The germline gives CDR1 SGHTA, CDR2 FQGNSA. The V end lost 5 bases, the J end lost 0 bases, and 13 bases lay between the germline ends. This CDR3 region has 16 residues. The CDR3 DNA sequence: TGTGCCAGCAGCCCGACCGGGTCATCAACTAATGAAAAACTGTTTTTT. Encoded protein: CASSPTGSSTNEKLFF.

The chain has TRBV7-2 and TRBJ1-3; tentatively, D is TRBD1 (6 bases). The CDR3 spans 15 residues. Germline V gene sequence: CDR1 SGHTA, CDR2 FQGNSA. Trimming shortened V by 6 bases and J by 1 base, and 13 bases separated the two germline ends. The CDR3 DNA sequence: TGTGCCAGCAGTCGGACAGATTGGTCTGGAAACACCATATATTTT. Translation: CASSRTDWSGNTIYF. Looking up the rest from reference TRBV7-2 and TRBJ1-3 gives the full variable domain: GAGVSQSPSNKVTEKGKDVELRCDPISGHTALYWYRQSLGQGLEFLIYFQGNSAPDKSGLPSDRFSAERTGGSVSTLTIQRTQQEDSAVYLCASSRTDWSGNTIYFGEGSWLTVV.

By share, this clone counts as large. V and J are TRBV27 and TRBJ1-6; 8 nucleotides line up with TRBD1. Germline V gene lookup returns CDR1 MNHEY and CDR2 SMNVEV (reference sequence). The CDR3 length is 17 residues. V was clipped by 2 bases and J by 9 bases; unmatched bases: 12. CDR3: CASSLLTITGGGSPLHF. For the CDR3, the DNA is TGTGCCAGCAGTTTACTCACAATAACAGGGGGTGGTTCACCCCTCCACTTT.

CDR3 nucleotides: TGTGCCAGCAGCTTAAGGGGCAGGCAGCAAGAGACCCAGTACTTC. Its protein is CASSLRGRQQETQYF. The chain recombines TRBV7-2 with TRBJ2-5; maybe TRBD1 (5 bases). Germline V gives CDR1 SGHTA, CDR2 FQGNSA. The CDR3 is made up of 15 amino acids. Trimming stripped 2 bases from V and 2 bases from J, with 12 bases between. The variable domain in full, with the rest retrieved from reference TRBV7-2 and TRBJ2-5, is GAGVSQSPSNKVTEKGKDVELRCDPISGHTALYWYRQSLGQGLEFLIYFQGNSAPDKSGLPSDRFSAERTGGSVSTLTIQRTQQEDSAVYLCASSLRGRQQETQYFGPGTRLLVL.

V usage is TRBV15 and J usage is TRBJ2-5; no reliable D call. The CDR3 is made up of 14 amino acids. CDR1 is LNHNV and CDR2 is YYDKDF in the germline V gene (reference sequence). V shed 0 bases and J shed 2 bases, with 7 bases lying between them. The CDR3 loop reads CATSRDELQETQYF. DNA for the CDR3: TGTGCCACCAGCAGAGATGAACTGCAAGAGACCCAGTACTTC.

The genes are TRBV11-2 and TRBJ1-2; unclear D gene. The CDR3 consists of 16 residues. The germline gives CDR1 SGHAT, CDR2 FQNNGV. V shed 2 bases and J shed 7 bases, with 20 bases lying between them. In nucleotides, the CDR3 is TGTGCCAGCAGCTTAAACGGTGGGTTGGCACTTGGTGGCTACACCTTC. It codes for CASSLNGGLALGGYTF.

J is TRBJ2-3 and V is TRBV19, with 9 bases that match TRBD2. Germline CDR1 LNHDA, CDR2 SQIVND (reference sequence). This CDR3 has 16 amino acids. With V trimmed by 10 bases and J by 4 bases, 15 bases remained unmatched. CDR3 bases: TGTGCCACTGGCCGGCGGGGGGGCCCGGCTTCAGATACGCAGTATTTT. It encodes CATGRRGGPASDTQYF.

The chain has TRBV28 and TRBJ2-1; 12 nucleotides agree with TRBD2. Looked up from germline, CDR1 is MDHEN and CDR2 is SYDVKM. Trimming cost V 1 base and J 4 bases; bases outside gene matches: 2. The CDR3 length is 16 residues. In DNA, the CDR3 is TGTGCCAGCAGTTTATCTGGACTAGCGGGGTACAATGAGCAGTTCTTC. This codes for CASSLSGLAGYNEQFF.

The chain employs TRBV2 and TRBJ2-7; D is uncertain. Germline V gene sequence: CDR1 SNHLY, CDR2 FYNNEI. The CDR3 is made up of 15 amino acids. V was shortened by 5 bases and J by 4 bases, with 18 bases between the two germline ends. The CDR3 protein is CASSTRPPSAYEQYF. The CDR3 bases are TGTGCCAGCAGTACGAGGCCCCCGTCGGCATACGAGCAGTACTTC.

The chain couples TRBV5-4 to TRBJ1-1; D is undetermined. V dropped 4 bases and J dropped 5 bases, with 15 bases sitting between them. Germline V gene sequence: CDR1 SGHNT, CDR2 YYREEE (reference sequence). CDR3 size: 14 residues. CDR3 amino acids: CASSTSGSWTEAFF. For the CDR3, the DNA is TGTGCCAGCAGCACCAGCGGGAGTTGGACTGAAGCTTTCTTT.

The rearrangement uses TRBV14 and TRBJ2-7, with 8 nucleotides matching TRBD2. The CDR3 covers 16 residues. Trimming took 4 bases from V and 1 from J; bases not matched to a gene: 9. Germline V gene data show CDR1 as SGHDN and CDR2 as FVKESK. The DNA for the CDR3 is TGTGCCAGCAGCCCTCCCGGGGGGGCAAGGTCCTACGAGCAGTACTTC. Translated: CASSPPGGARSYEQYF.